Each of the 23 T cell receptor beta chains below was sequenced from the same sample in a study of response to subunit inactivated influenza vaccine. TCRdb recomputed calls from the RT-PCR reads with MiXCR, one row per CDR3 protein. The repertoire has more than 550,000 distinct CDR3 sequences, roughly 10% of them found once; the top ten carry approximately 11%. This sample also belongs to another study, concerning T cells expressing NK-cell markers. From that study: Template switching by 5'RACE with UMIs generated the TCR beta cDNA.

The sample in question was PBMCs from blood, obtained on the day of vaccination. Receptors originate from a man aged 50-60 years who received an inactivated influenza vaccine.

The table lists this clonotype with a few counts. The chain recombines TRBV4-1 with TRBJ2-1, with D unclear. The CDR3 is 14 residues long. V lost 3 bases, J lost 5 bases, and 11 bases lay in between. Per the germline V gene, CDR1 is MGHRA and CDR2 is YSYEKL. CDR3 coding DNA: TGCGCCAGCAGCCACTCAGGACGGGACAATGAGCAGTTCTTC. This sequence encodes CASSHSGRDNEQFF.

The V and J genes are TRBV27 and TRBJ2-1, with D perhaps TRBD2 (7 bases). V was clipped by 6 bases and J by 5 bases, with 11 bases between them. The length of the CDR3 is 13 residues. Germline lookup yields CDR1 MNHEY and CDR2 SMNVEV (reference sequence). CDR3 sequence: CASSRGDNNEQFF. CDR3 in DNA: TGTGCCAGCAGCCGGGGGGACAACAATGAGCAGTTCTTC.

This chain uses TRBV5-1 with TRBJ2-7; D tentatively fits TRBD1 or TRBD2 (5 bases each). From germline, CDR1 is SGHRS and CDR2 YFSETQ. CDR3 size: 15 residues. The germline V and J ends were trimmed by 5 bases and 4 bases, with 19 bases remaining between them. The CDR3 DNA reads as TGCGCCAGCAGTAGGGACCCCGAGGGGATTTACGAGCAGTACTTC. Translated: CASSRDPEGIYEQYF.

The DNA for the CDR3 is TGTGCCAGCAGCGTAGGGACTAGCGGTAGGGCCATAGATACGCAGTATTTT. Encoded protein: CASSVGTSGRAIDTQYF. The chain combines TRBV9 with TRBJ2-3; 10 bases align to TRBD2. The germline V gene has CDR1 SGDLS and CDR2 YYNGEE. The trim removed 0 bases at V and 5 bases at J, leaving 9 bases unmatched. The CDR3 runs to 17 residues.

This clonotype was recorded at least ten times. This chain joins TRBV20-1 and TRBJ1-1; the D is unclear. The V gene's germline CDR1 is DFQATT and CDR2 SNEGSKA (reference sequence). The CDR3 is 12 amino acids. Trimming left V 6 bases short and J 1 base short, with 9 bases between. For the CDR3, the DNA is TGCAGTGCCCTGTTCGGGAACACTGAAGCTTTCTTT. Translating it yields CSALFGNTEAFF.

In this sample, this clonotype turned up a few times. The DNA for the CDR3 is TGTGCCAGCAGGCGTCGGACAGGGGGAGAAACCGGGGAGCTGTTTTTT. Its protein is CASRRRTGGETGELFF. The gene calls are TRBV11-2 and TRBJ2-2; TRBD1 matches 10 bases. Germline V gene data show CDR1 as SGHAT and CDR2 as FQNNGV. V gave up 6 bases and J gave up 5 bases; unmatched junction bases: 9. The CDR3 totals 16 residues.

The CDR3 reads CASSSLRGKGTEAFF. Here the CDR3 DNA reads TGTGCCAGCAGTTCCCTCAGGGGCAAAGGAACTGAAGCTTTCTTT. The chain links TRBV12-3 or TRBV12-4 to TRBJ1-1; the D gene is possibly TRBD1 (6 bases). CDR3 length equals 15 residues. Trimming cost V 4 bases and J 5 bases, with 17 bases left between them.

CDR3 bases: TGCAGTGCTAGAGATACGCTTTACACCGGGGAGCTGTTTTTT. Its protein product is CSARDTLYTGELFF. The chain couples TRBV20-1 to TRBJ2-2; D is ambiguous. CDR1 and CDR2 from the germline V gene are DFQATT and SNEGSKA (reference sequence). The CDR3 runs to 14 residues. Trimming pared 0 bases from V and 3 bases from J, leaving 8 bases between.

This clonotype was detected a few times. Here the CDR3 reads CASSQGLGGQHRSGANVLTF. For the CDR3, the DNA is TGCGCCAGCAGCCAAGGCCTTGGGGGACAGCATCGCTCTGGGGCCAACGTCCTGACTTTC. The chain uses TRBV4-1 and TRBJ2-6, with TRBD1 identical over 7 bases. The CDR3 covers 20 residues. The V gene end was trimmed by 1 base and the J gene end by 0 bases; junction bases not matched to a gene: 12. Germline assignment: CDR1 MGHRA and CDR2 YSYEKL.

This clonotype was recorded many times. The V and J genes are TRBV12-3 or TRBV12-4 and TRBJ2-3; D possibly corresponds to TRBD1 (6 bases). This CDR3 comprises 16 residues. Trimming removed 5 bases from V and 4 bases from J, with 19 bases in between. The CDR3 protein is CASSPTRSRGPDTQYF. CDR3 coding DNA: TGTGCCAGCAGTCCTACCAGGTCCAGGGGCCCAGATACGCAGTATTTT.

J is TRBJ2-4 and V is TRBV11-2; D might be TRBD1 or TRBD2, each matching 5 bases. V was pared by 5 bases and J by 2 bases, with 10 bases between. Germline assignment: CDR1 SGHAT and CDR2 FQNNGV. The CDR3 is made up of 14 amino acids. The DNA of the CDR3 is TGTGCCAGCAGCCTAGCAGGGACCAAAAACATTCAGTACTTC. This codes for CASSLAGTKNIQYF.

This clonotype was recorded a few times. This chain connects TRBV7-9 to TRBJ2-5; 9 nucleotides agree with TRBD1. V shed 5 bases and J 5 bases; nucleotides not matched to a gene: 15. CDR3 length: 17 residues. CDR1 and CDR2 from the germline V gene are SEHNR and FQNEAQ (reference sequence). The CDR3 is CASSARPGQGVGETQYF. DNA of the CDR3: TGTGCCAGCAGCGCGAGACCGGGACAGGGAGTAGGTGAGACCCAGTACTTC.

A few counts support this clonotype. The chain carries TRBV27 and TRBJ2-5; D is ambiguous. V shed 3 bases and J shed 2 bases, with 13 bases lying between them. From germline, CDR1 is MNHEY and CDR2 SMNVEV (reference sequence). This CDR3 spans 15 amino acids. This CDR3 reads CASSFRRLTQETQYF. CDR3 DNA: TGTGCCAGCAGTTTTCGGCGGCTCACACAAGAGACCCAGTACTTC.

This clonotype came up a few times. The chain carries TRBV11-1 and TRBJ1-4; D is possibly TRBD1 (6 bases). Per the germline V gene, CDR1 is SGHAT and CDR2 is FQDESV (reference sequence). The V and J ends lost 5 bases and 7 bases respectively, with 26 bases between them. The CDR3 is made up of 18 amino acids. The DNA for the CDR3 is TGTGCCAGCAGCCTCACCACACAGGGAGGAAAGGGAAGTGAAAAACTGTTTTTT. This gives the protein CASSLTTQGGKGSEKLFF.

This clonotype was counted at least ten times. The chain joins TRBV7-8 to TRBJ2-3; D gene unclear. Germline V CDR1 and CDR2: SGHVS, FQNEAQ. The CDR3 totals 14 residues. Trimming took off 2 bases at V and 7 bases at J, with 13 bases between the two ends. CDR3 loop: CASSLSPDWNTQYF. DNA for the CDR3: TGTGCCAGCAGCTTAAGCCCCGATTGGAATACGCAGTATTTT.

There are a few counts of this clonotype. The CDR3 DNA reads TGCGCCAGCAGTCAATTTTGTCGGAAGAGCTCCTACAATGAGCAGTTCTTC. Translated: CASSQFCRKSSYNEQFF. The chain is built from TRBV23-1 and TRBJ2-1; unclear D gene. TRBV23-1 falls under the ORF class, with uncertain function. The CDR3 covers 17 residues. Trimming pared 1 base from V and 0 bases from J, leaving 13 bases between.

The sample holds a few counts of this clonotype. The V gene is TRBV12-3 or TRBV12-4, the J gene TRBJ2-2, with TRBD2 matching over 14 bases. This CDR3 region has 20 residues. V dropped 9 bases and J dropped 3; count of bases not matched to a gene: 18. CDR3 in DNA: TGTGCCAGGAGTCCAAGGTCGGGGACTAGCGGGAGTCAGTACACCGGGGAGCTGTTTTTT. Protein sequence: CARSPRSGTSGSQYTGELFF.

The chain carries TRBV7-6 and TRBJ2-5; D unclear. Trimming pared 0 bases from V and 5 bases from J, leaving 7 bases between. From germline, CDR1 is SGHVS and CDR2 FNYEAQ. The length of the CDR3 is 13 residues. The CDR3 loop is CASSLASWETQYF. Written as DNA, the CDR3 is TGTGCCAGCAGCTTAGCATCTTGGGAGACCCAGTACTTC. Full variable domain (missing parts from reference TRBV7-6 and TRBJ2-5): GAGVSQSPRYKVTKRGQDVALRCDPISGHVSLYWYRQALGQGPEFLTYFNYEAQQDKSGLPNDRFSAERPEGSISTLTIQRTEQRDSAMYRCASSLASWETQYFGPGTRLLVL.

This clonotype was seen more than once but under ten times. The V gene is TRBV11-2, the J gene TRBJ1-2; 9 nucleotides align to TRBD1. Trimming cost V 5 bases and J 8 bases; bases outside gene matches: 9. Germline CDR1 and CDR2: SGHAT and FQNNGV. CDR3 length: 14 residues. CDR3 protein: CASSRDRVPQGYTF. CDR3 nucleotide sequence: TGTGCCAGCAGCCGGGACAGGGTCCCTCAAGGCTACACCTTC.

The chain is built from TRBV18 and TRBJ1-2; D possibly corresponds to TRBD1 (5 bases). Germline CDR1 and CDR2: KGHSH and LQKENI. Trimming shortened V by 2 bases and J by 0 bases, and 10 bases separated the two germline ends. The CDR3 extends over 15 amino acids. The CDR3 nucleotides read TGTGCCAGCTCACCAACAGGAGCGCCTAACTATGGCTACACCTTC. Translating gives CASSPTGAPNYGYTF.

The DNA of the CDR3 is TGTGCCAGCAGCCCAAGGGCTAGCGGGGGGTTCGAGCAGTACTTC. Its translation is CASSPRASGGFEQYF. J is TRBJ2-7 and V is TRBV7-2; 11 bases line up with TRBD2. The CDR3 is 15 amino acids. J gave up 6 bases and V 5 bases, and 9 bases lay outside the gene matches. Per the germline V gene, CDR1 is SGHTA and CDR2 is FQGNSA.

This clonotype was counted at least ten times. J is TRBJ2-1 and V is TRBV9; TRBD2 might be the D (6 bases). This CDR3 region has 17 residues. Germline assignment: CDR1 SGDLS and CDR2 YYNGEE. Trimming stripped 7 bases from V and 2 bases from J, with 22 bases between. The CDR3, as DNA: TGTGCCAGCTCCTCGGTAGCTGGGACTGGTCCCTACAATGAGCAGTTCTTC. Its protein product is CASSSVAGTGPYNEQFF.

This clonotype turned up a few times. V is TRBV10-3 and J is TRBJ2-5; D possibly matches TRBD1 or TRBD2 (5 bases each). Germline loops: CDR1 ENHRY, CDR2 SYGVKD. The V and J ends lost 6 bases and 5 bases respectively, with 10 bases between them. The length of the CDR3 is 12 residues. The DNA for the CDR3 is TGTGCCATCAGCGAGGGGTGGGAGACCCAGTACTTC. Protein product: CAISEGWETQYF.